Listed below are T cell receptor beta chains from one sample, sequenced in a study of blood T cell repertoires in COVID-19. The assay was immunoSEQ multiplex PCR, and TCRdb's table has in-frame clones only and misses some. The repertoire holds around 120,000 clones, about 86% seen once, with about 2.3% in the top ten. The sequencing input was PBMCs or T cells enriched from blood (not recorded which). Receptors were obtained from a woman between 45 and 60 years old who had recovered from COVID-19. CDR3s include the opening cysteine and the closing phenylalanine or tryptophan. The D gene is left open where the match is weak. A row's size may be missing; if present it is once, few, many or a size class.

j_call v_call d_call clone_size cdr3_nt cdr3_aa
TRBJ2-7 TRBV11-3 TRBD1 NA TGTGCCAGCTCAACCCGGACAGGCCCGACCAGCTACGAGCAGTACTTC CASSTRTGPTSYEQYF
TRBJ2-2 TRBV29-1 NA NA TGCAGCGCCGAGGTGGGGGGGCCGCGGCGAGGCACCGGGGAGCTGTTTTTT CSAEVGGPRRGTGELFF
TRBJ1-6 TRBV7-2 TRBD1 NA TGTGCCAGCAGATCCGGGACAGGGGGCTTTTGGGGTAATTCACCCCTCCACTTT CASRSGTGGFWGNSPLHF
TRBJ1-5 TRBV5-8 NA NA TGTGCCAGCAGCTTGTATGGGGCGCATAGCAATCAGCCCCAGCATTTT CASSLYGAHSNQPQHF
TRBJ2-3 TRBV7-6 TRBD2 NA TGTGCCAGCAGCAGCGGGGGGGCGGGCCGCACAGATACGCAGTATTTT CASSSGGAGRTDTQYF
TRBJ2-3 TRBV11-3 NA NA TGTGCCAGCAGCAGCGGCACAGATACGCAGTATTTT CASSSGTDTQYF
TRBJ1-2 TRBV6-5 NA NA TGTGCCAGCACCCCAGGGCGCGGCTACACCTTC CASTPGRGYTF
TRBJ2-7 TRBV6-6 TRBD2 few TGTGCCAGCAGTCCCCGGCCGGGACTAGCGGGCCCCGGCGCCTCCTACGAGCAGTACTTC CASSPRPGLAGPGASYEQYF
TRBJ2-7 TRBV5-6 NA once TGTGCCAGCAGCTTGGCCGGGGAGCAGTACTTC CASSLAGEQYF
TRBJ1-5 TRBV6-1 NA NA TGTGCCAGCAGTGAAGACAGAACAGATAGCAATCAGCCCCAGCATTTT CASSEDRTDSNQPQHF
TRBJ2-5 TRBV18 TRBD2 NA TGTGCCAGCTCGCCTACTAGCGGGGGGCAAGAGACCCAGTACTTC CASSPTSGGQETQYF
TRBJ2-7 TRBV9 NA NA TGTGCCAGCAGCACGACCCGGGACTCAGTCTCCTACGAGCAGTACTTC CASSTTRDSVSYEQYF
TRBJ2-1 TRBV9 NA NA TGTGCCAGCAGCGTGAGGAGGGACAATGAGCAGTTCTTC CASSVRRDNEQFF
TRBJ2-7 TRBV7-9 NA NA TGTGCCAGCAGCCGTGAAGAAGGGGTGCAGTACTTC CASSREEGVQYF
TRBJ1-1 TRBV4-3 NA NA TGCGCCAGCACCGCCGGGGGTCTGAACACTGAAGCTTTCTTT CASTAGGLNTEAFF
TRBJ1-3 TRBV7-8 NA NA TGTGCCAGCAGCAAAGACAGGCTGCCTGGAAACACCATATATTTT CASSKDRLPGNTIYF
TRBJ2-5 TRBV5-1 TRBD2 NA TGCGCCAGCAGCTTCGCCGCCCGGACTAGAACAGAGACCCAGTACTTC CASSFAARTRTETQYF
TRBJ1-2 TRBV7-9 TRBD1 NA TGTGCCAGCAGCCCCCCGACAGGGGGCCTTCTCTATGGCTACACCTTC CASSPPTGGLLYGYTF
TRBJ2-1 TRBV20-1 NA NA TGCAGTGCTGGTACCGGGACTCAGCAGTTCTTC CSAGTGTQQFF
TRBJ1-2 TRBV20-1 NA NA TGCAGTGCTAGTAACAGGCCTAACTATGGCTACACCTTC CSASNRPNYGYTF
TRBJ1-6 TRBV3-1/TRBV3-2 NA few TGTGCCAGCAGCCTCGGGGAGGTTTCACCCCTCCACTTT CASSLGEVSPLHF
TRBJ1-2 TRBV30 TRBD1 few TGTGCCGGGGGAGGGGGCCTTGGTGGCTACACCTTC CAGGGGLGGYTF
TRBJ2-2 TRBV14 TRBD1 once TGTGCCAGCAGCCAGGGACAGGGCGGCACCGGGGAGCTGTTTTTT CASSQGQGGTGELFF
TRBJ2-1 TRBV6-5 NA NA TGTGCCAGCCAGACATTGAGCTCCTACAATGAGCAGTTCTTC CASQTLSSYNEQFF
TRBJ2-2 TRBV5-1 TRBD1 NA TGCGCCAGCAGCTCCCAGGGACAGGGGGCCCACGGGGAGCTGTTTTTT CASSSQGQGAHGELFF
TRBJ2-7 TRBV10-1 TRBD1 NA TGCGCCAGCAGCAGCCGGGACAGGTTATTGGAGCAGTACTTC CASSSRDRLLEQYF
TRBJ1-1 TRBV10-1 NA few TGCGCCAGCCCGGACAGTGAAGCTTTCTTT CASPDSEAFF
TRBJ1-2 TRBV4-1 TRBD1 once TGCGCCAGCAGCCCCGTATCGCAGGGGGCAGGCTATGGCTACACCTTC CASSPVSQGAGYGYTF
TRBJ2-7 TRBV15 TRBD2 NA TGTGCCACCAGCAGAACTAGCGGGGGGGCGTCCTACGAGCAGTACTTC CATSRTSGGASYEQYF
TRBJ2-3 TRBV5-4 TRBD1 NA TGTGCCAGCAGCAGGGGACAGAGCACAGATACGCAGTATTTT CASSRGQSTDTQYF
TRBJ1-1 TRBV6-5 NA NA TGTGCCAGCAGGACGGGGGGGACTGAAGCTTTCTTT CASRTGGTEAFF
TRBJ2-5 TRBV7-3 TRBD1 NA TGTGCCAGCAGCTTAAACCCTCCGGGACAGATCATCGAAGAGACCCAGTACTTC CASSLNPPGQIIEETQYF
TRBJ1-2 TRBV27 TRBD1 NA TGTGCCAGCAGTTCCGGGCGGACAGGGGCGTCAGCTAACTATGGCTACACCTTC CASSSGRTGASANYGYTF
TRBJ2-3 TRBV4-3 TRBD1 NA TGCGCCAGCAGCCAAGATTTTACAGGGGCAGATACGCAGTATTTT CASSQDFTGADTQYF
TRBJ1-4 TRBV2 TRBD1 NA TGTGCCAGCAGTGGACAGGGGGCTAGAGAAAAACTGTTTTTT CASSGQGAREKLFF
TRBJ1-1 TRBV5-6 TRBD1 NA TGTGCCAGCAGCTTGTACAGGGGGCAGGGTCCTGGCACTGAAGCTTTCTTT CASSLYRGQGPGTEAFF
TRBJ2-7 TRBV14 TRBD1 NA TGTGCCAGCAGACAAACAGGGGGCCCCTTCTACGAGCAGTACTTC CASRQTGGPFYEQYF
TRBJ2-1 TRBV7-3 NA once TGTGCCAGCAGCTTAACCGGGTATTCCGGGTACAATGAGCAGTTCTTC CASSLTGYSGYNEQFF
TRBJ1-1 TRBV25-1 NA NA TGTGCCAGCAGCGCGGGGGGTGGGAACACTGAAGCTTTCTTT CASSAGGGNTEAFF
TRBJ1-1 TRBV5-1 NA NA TGCGCCAGCACGGGGAACACTGAAGCTTTCTTT CASTGNTEAFF